This TCR beta chain was captured in a study of CD8 T cells in ankylosing spondylitis. Study-level points and caveats: Characteristic, it appeared, of ankylosing spondylitis blood was a TCR beta motif of about eight highly homologous variants.

For TCR beta, libraries came from quantitative 5'-RACE with molecular barcodes. MiXCR, run by TCRdb on the 5' RACE reads, gives a single entry per CDR3 protein. The data hold fewer than 350,000 distinct CDR3 sequences, with 9.5% to 13% observed a single time. V was clipped by 2 bases and J by 1 base, with 9 bases between them. This CDR3 spans 14 amino acids. There are a few counts of this clonotype. Its antigen is unknown. The sequenced sample consisted of blood, either unsorted or a sorted T cell fraction (not recorded which). The chain recombines TRBV12-3 or TRBV12-4 with TRBJ2-7; no reliable D call. The source is a female donor with ankylosing spondylitis or in good health (not recorded which). DNA for the CDR3: TGTGCCAGCAGTTTAAGTCGGCAATCCTACGAGCAGTACTTC. It translates to CASSLSRQSYEQYF.